This record looks at one TCR beta chain sequence and its context. These data are taken from a study of control samples from healthy donors and cancer patients. The CDR3 runs 16 residues. CDR1 and CDR2 from the germline V gene are MNHEY and SMNVEV (reference sequence). V lost 7 bases and J lost 4; bases outside the gene matches: 13. Some clones are missing from TCRdb's copy, which holds only in-frame ones; the method was immunoSEQ multiplex PCR. The sample includes 150,000 to 200,000 clones, 90% seen only once; the top ten take about 1.4%. The rearrangement uses TRBV27 and TRBJ1-5, with 7 bases that match TRBD1. Sequences were obtained from blood. This TCR came from a woman aged 45-65 years in good health. The DNA of the CDR3 is TGTGCCAGCAAAAGCGCCGGGACAGAACCTAATCAGCCCCAGCATTTT. Its protein product is CASKSAGTEPNQPQHF.